Sequencing of this TCR beta chain was carried out in a study of patients and donors after allogeneic stem cell transplantation. Germline values: CDR1 SEHNR, CDR2 FQNEAQ (reference sequence). With 5 bases removed from V and 3 bases from J, the gap between germline ends came to 15 bases. The CDR3 contains 15 residues. TCRdb redid the calling of the RT-PCR reads with MiXCR, one entry per CDR3 protein. The table lists 800,000 to 1,000,000 distinct CDR3 sequences, under 20% of them singletons. This clonotype showed up just a few times. The receptor comes from a human donor who was either an allogeneic HSCT recipient or a stem cell or donor lymphocyte infusion donor (not recorded which). It is not recorded whose cells these are; they may come from a transplant donor. Sequenced sample: blood, either unsorted or a sorted T cell fraction (not recorded which). V is TRBV7-9 and J is TRBJ2-3, with D tentatively TRBD2 (5 bases). In nucleotides, the CDR3 is TGTGCCAGCAGCCGTGGTCCCGGAGGAACAGATACGCAGTATTTT. Residues: CASSRGPGGTDTQYF.